This T cell receptor (beta chain) appears in the sequencing data of a study of cytomegalovirus exposure and HLA in healthy donors. Regarding the study as a whole: The study had only CMV serostatus as immune exposure information.

PCR primers comprised 60 Vbeta and 13 Jbeta primers. Using immunoSEQ multiplex PCR, the repertoire was profiled, and TCRdb retains in-frame clones only, with some absent. Of roughly 89,000 clones in the sample, over 75% were seen once. V trimming: 4 bases; J trimming: 2 bases; junction bases outside the gene matches: 9. The CDR3 length is 17 residues. Germline V lookup: CDR1 MGHRA, CDR2 YSYEKL. This clone was recorded once. The target antigen is unknown. Source material: PBMCs. The rearrangement uses TRBV4-1 and TRBJ2-2; 8 bases align to TRBD2. This clonotype was sampled from a man younger than 30 in good health and CMV-seronegative. The CDR3, as DNA: TGCGCCAGCAGCCGTATAGCGGGGCGGACCAACACCGGGGAGCTGTTTTTT. It yields the protein CASSRIAGRTNTGELFF.